The T cell receptor beta chain under discussion was sequenced for a study of T cell clonotyping in hematopoietic cell transplantation listed by TCRdb under 2021. A note on the overall study: A total of 130 to 150 blood samples were collected in the study from roughly 40 consecutive transplant recipients and their related donors. Recruitment of patients was conducted between 2015 and January 2017, and follow-up was continued until late 2020 or death.

On this clone itself: Its cognate antigen has yet to be identified. One base away there is no much larger clone; base qualities are not given.

Here is what the overall study found, with its caveats: Overlap with donor repertoires was found for only a small fraction of recipient repertoires, with over 95% found to appear de novo at the given depth. The sample size was limited and the cells went unsorted, which meant the CD4 and CD8 repertoire contributions could not be told apart. Broader TCR repertoire diversity after transplant was predicted by Inverse Simpson Index values from donors and from recipients before transplant. After transplant, TCR diversity in recipients dropped, and pathologically expanded clonotypes increased progressively from day 30 to day 180.

The immunoSEQ assay, a bias-controlled multiplex PCR with V- and J-specific primers, was used to amplify TCR beta CDR3 regions from genomic DNA. A proprietary barcode and Illumina adapter sequences were added to the CDR3 amplicons in a second PCR step. An Illumina MiSeq instrument was used to sequence the CDR3 libraries. The authors processed their data as follows. Export and quality control were done with immunoSEQ Analyzer 3.0, while downstream analyses used R Bioconductor and Immunarch. Only productive rearrangements in the normalized downsampled data set were used to calculate repertoire metrics. In the normalized cohort, a clonotype counted as pathologically expanded if the clonotype was larger than 5 templates. Repertoire diversity was measured with the Inverse Simpson Index. To capture all clonotypes, CMV-specificity analyses were performed on the non-normalized data set. In its TCRdb copy, this immuneACCESS table keeps in-frame sequences only and misses some clones. Where compared with another copy, unresolved V genes explain less than half of these, and the others have no known cause. The D gene and trimming were derived from the DNA, and the V and J assignments and clone size from that table. The sample table contains 7,900 or so clones; only one count was recorded for roughly 90% of them. The ten largest clones capture around 5% of the sample.

In the paper's terms, the time point label means: 30 days after allo-HCT. Blood from recipients was drawn about 28 days before transplant and again at days 30, 100 and 180 after transplant. Nuclei Lysis Solution was used to extract genomic DNA from fresh or cryopreserved unfractionated peripheral blood mononuclear cells. Sequencing was performed on PBMCs, taken 30 days after allogeneic stem cell transplant. This sequence was found in a female patient aged 50 to 65 who had an allogeneic stem cell transplant from an unrelated donor, so the T cells may come from the graft donor. Some clones in this sample may be carry-over from other donors' samples.

The DNA reads TGTGCCTGCGAGAGGAACACTGAAGCTTTCTTT. This translates into CACERNTEAFF. This chain joins TRBV30 to TRBJ1-1, with the identity of the D gene unclear. The CDR3, cysteine through phenylalanine, is 11 amino acids long. The read is trimmed to its CDR3 DNA, 33 bases read in frame from base 1. V is shortened by 6 bases, J by 1 base, and the region joining them spans 6 bases. The germline V gene (reference sequence) specifies GTSNPN as CDR1 and SVGIG as CDR2.